The 21 T cell receptor beta chains presented below share a single source sample, sequenced in a study of blood T cell repertoires in COVID-19. Sequencing was performed with immunoSEQ multiplex PCR; in TCRdb, only in-frame clones are kept and a portion is missing. The data contain around 260,000 clones, about 88% of them seen just once; the ten biggest clones take up 3.6%. Sequenced sample: peripheral blood. These receptors were obtained from a man aged 18 to 29 with active or convalescent COVID-19.

J is TRBJ1-5 and V is TRBV5-1; D gene unclear. This CDR3 region has 15 residues. CDR1 and CDR2 from the germline V gene are SGHRS and YFSETQ. Trimming took off 0 bases at V and 2 bases at J, with 9 bases between the two ends. In DNA, the CDR3 is TGCGCCAGCAGCTTGGAAGGGAGCGGCAATCAGCCCCAGCATTTT. This encodes CASSLEGSGNQPQHF.

This rearrangement joins TRBV6-6 to TRBJ1-5; D unclear. Germline assignment: CDR1 MNHNY and CDR2 SVGAGI (reference sequence). The CDR3 consists of 15 residues. V was trimmed by 10 bases and J by 0 bases, leaving 16 bases between them. CDR3: CAKTPRRNSNQPQHF. DNA of the CDR3: TGTGCCAAAACTCCCCGCCGCAATAGCAATCAGCCCCAGCATTTT.

This chain links TRBV12-3 or TRBV12-4 with TRBJ2-1; possibly TRBD2 for D (7 bases). The CDR3 has 13 amino acids. V lost 3 bases and J 6 bases, leaving 9 bases between the germline ends. The CDR3 spells CASSFGGLNEQFF. DNA of the CDR3: TGTGCCAGCAGTTTCGGGGGGCTCAATGAGCAGTTCTTC.

The rearrangement links TRBV5-1 to TRBJ2-1, with D possibly matching TRBD2 (6 bases). V dropped 0 bases and J dropped 9 bases, with 13 bases sitting between them. From germline, CDR1 is SGHRS and CDR2 YFSETQ. The CDR3 contains 14 residues. Written as DNA, the CDR3 is TGCGCCAGCAGCTTGGGACTAGTGGCGGTTGAGCAGTTCTTC. Protein product: CASSLGLVAVEQFF.

The chain recombines TRBV5-1 with TRBJ1-6; 10 positions agree with TRBD1. CDR3 length: 15 amino acids. The germline V gene has CDR1 SGHRS and CDR2 YFSETQ. The trim removed 5 bases at V and 6 bases at J, leaving 5 bases unmatched. The CDR3 spells CASRRTGGSNSPLHF. Written as DNA, the CDR3 is TGCGCCAGCAGAAGGACAGGGGGAAGTAATTCACCCCTCCACTTT.

The chain has TRBV6-1 and TRBJ1-6; 10 positions match TRBD1. Germline CDR1 is MNHNS and CDR2 is SASEGT. This CDR3 is built from 15 residues. Losses at the gene ends were 5 bases for V and 10 bases for J; bases not matched to a gene: 8. This chain's CDR3 is CASSSGTGVGSPLHF. CDR3 in DNA: TGTGCCAGCAGTTCCGGGACAGGGGTCGGCTCACCCCTCCACTTT.

This clone was seen a single time. The genes are TRBV7-9 and TRBJ2-3, with 7 bases lining up with TRBD2. CDR3 length: 17 amino acids. With V trimmed by 5 bases and J by 6 bases, 17 bases remained unmatched. From germline, CDR1 is SEHNR and CDR2 FQNEAQ (reference sequence). The CDR3 loop is CASSPLIGGRGLDTQYF. CDR3 DNA: TGTGCCAGCAGCCCCCTGATTGGCGGGAGAGGTTTGGATACGCAGTATTTT.

This sequence joins TRBV15 and TRBJ2-2; 8 bases map to TRBD2. Trimming removed 1 base from V and 7 bases from J; junction bases left unmatched: 11. CDR1 LNHNV and CDR2 YYDKDF come from the germline V gene (reference sequence). There are 17 residues in the CDR3. For the CDR3, the DNA is TGTGCCACCAGCAGAGTTCCACCGGGACTAGTAATCGGGGAGCTGTTTTTT. It translates to CATSRVPPGLVIGELFF.

This chain links TRBV5-4 with TRBJ2-3, with 10 bases matching TRBD1. CDR1 and CDR2 (germline): SGHNT, YYREEE (reference sequence). The CDR3 has 16 residues. With V trimmed by 2 bases and J by 3 bases, 6 bases remained unmatched. DNA of the CDR3: TGTGCCAGCAGCTTCCCCGGGACAGGGGAAACAGATACGCAGTATTTT. It encodes CASSFPGTGETDTQYF.

The rearrangement links TRBV19 to TRBJ1-1; TRBD1 matches 7 bases. The junction had 6 bases not matched to a gene; V was cut back by 8 bases and J by 6 bases. The V gene's germline CDR1 is LNHDA and CDR2 SQIVND (reference sequence). There are 12 residues in the CDR3. CDR3 loop: CASVTGDPEAFF. In nucleotides, the CDR3 is TGTGCCAGTGTTACAGGGGACCCTGAAGCTTTCTTT.

This chain connects TRBV6-5 to TRBJ1-5; 9 positions agree with TRBD1. The germline V gene has CDR1 MNHEY and CDR2 SVGAGI. This CDR3 has 13 amino acids. V lost 10 bases to trimming and J lost 5 bases; unmatched junction nucleotides: 6. CDR3 sequence: CATAQGADQPQHF. The CDR3 coding sequence is TGTGCCACCGCACAGGGGGCCGATCAGCCCCAGCATTTT.

This clone occurred once. The chain employs TRBV7-2 and TRBJ2-3; possibly TRBD2 for D (5 bases). Per germline, CDR1 SGHTA and CDR2 FQGNSA. V was pared by 10 bases and J by 2 bases, with 16 bases between. The CDR3 is made up of 14 amino acids. In DNA, the CDR3 is TGTGCCACTAACCCGGCGGGTGCCACAGATACGCAGTATTTT. Its translation is CATNPAGATDTQYF.

The genes are TRBV30 and TRBJ2-3, with 10 bases lining up with TRBD2. V dropped 5 bases and J dropped 2; count of bases not matched to a gene: 7. The germline gives CDR1 GTSNPN, CDR2 SVGIG (reference sequence). CDR3 length: 15 residues. The CDR3, as DNA: TGTGCCTGGGAATATAGCGGGGGGTACACAGATACGCAGTATTTT. Protein sequence: CAWEYSGGYTDTQYF.

This clone was seen only once. V usage is TRBV30 and J usage is TRBJ2-1, with D possibly matching TRBD1 (6 bases). The CDR3 has 12 residues. CDR1 is GTSNPN, CDR2 SVGIG, per germline (reference sequence). V shed 2 bases and J shed 7 bases, with 9 bases lying between them. The CDR3: CAWSKQGNEQFF. The CDR3 DNA follows: TGTGCCTGGAGTAAACAGGGAAATGAGCAGTTCTTC.

The chain combines TRBV11-3 with TRBJ2-6, with D maybe TRBD1 (6 bases). The V and J ends lost 5 bases and 0 bases respectively, with 11 bases between them. CDR1 is SGHNT, CDR2 YENEEA, per germline. The CDR3 is made up of 16 amino acids. The CDR3, as DNA: TGTGCCAGCAGCGCATCGGACAGCTCTGGGGCCAACGTCCTGACTTTC. Its protein product is CASSASDSSGANVLTF.

The rearrangement joins TRBV6-1 to TRBJ1-2; D possibly corresponds to TRBD1 (5 bases). V lost 3 bases and J lost 3, with 17 bases in between. This CDR3 is built from 16 residues. CDR1 and CDR2 from the germline V gene are MNHNS and SASEGT. The CDR3 DNA sequence: TGTGCCAGCAGTGAGGGCGGGGCAGAGGAATACTATGGCTACACCTTC. Protein: CASSEGGAEEYYGYTF.

This sequence joins TRBV15 and TRBJ1-6; D may be TRBD1 (5 bases). CDR3 length equals 19 residues. The V and J ends lost 1 base and 1 base respectively, with 17 bases between them. The germline gives CDR1 LNHNV, CDR2 YYDKDF (reference sequence). CDR3 sequence reads: CATSRGGGSLGSYNSPLHF. The CDR3 nucleotides are TGTGCCACCAGCAGAGGGGGGGGATCTCTTGGTTCCTATAATTCACCCCTCCACTTT.

The V and J genes are TRBV5-5 and TRBJ1-1, with a possible D match to TRBD1 (5 bases). Germline V gene data show CDR1 as SGHKS and CDR2 as YYEKEE (reference sequence). The CDR3 is 13 amino acids. Trimming took 4 bases from V and 1 from J, leaving 8 bases between them. The CDR3 here is CASSVDRNTEAFF. The CDR3 DNA is TGTGCCAGCAGCGTAGACAGGAACACTGAAGCTTTCTTT.

This rearrangement joins TRBV4-2 to TRBJ1-2, with D perhaps TRBD1 (5 bases). Germline CDR1 reads LGHNA; CDR2 reads YNFKEQ. The CDR3 is 16 amino acids. The V gene lost 0 bases and the J gene lost 0 bases, with 11 bases spanning the gap. The CDR3: CASSQDQSRANYGYTF. DNA for the CDR3: TGTGCCAGCAGCCAAGATCAGAGCAGGGCTAACTATGGCTACACCTTC.

The V call is TRBV29-1, the J call TRBJ2-1, with a weak D call TRBD2 (5 bases). V lost 4 bases and J lost 2, with 9 bases in between. Germline CDR1 and CDR2: SQVTM and ANQGSEA. This CDR3 is 13 amino acids long. The CDR3 here is CSVAETTYNEQFF. The CDR3 DNA reads as TGCAGCGTTGCGGAGACTACCTACAATGAGCAGTTCTTC.

The CDR3 reads CASSRGLAGNEQFF. CDR3 nucleotide sequence: TGTGCCAGCAGCCGAGGACTAGCGGGGAATGAGCAGTTCTTC. The chain uses TRBV9 and TRBJ2-1; TRBD2 agrees at 12 bases. This CDR3 is 14 amino acids long. V shed 4 bases and J 7 bases; nucleotides not matched to a gene: 3. Germline CDR1 is SGDLS and CDR2 is YYNGEE.